This T cell receptor (beta chain) originates from a study of OX40 agonist ivuxolimab in advanced cancers. Study-wide background: With a range of roughly 23 to 79, age averaged approximately 54 years, and 75% to 90% were male.

V shed 2 bases and J shed 1 base, with 13 bases lying between them. The CDR3 has 16 residues. Germline CDR1 and CDR2: WNHNN and SYGVQD (reference sequence). The table came from immunoSEQ multiplex PCR; TCRdb's copy has only in-frame clones and leaves some out. Of 52,000 or so clones listed, 70% to 85% are singletons. The material sequenced was CD4+ or CD8+ T cells sorted from blood, taken in a trial of the OX40 agonist ivuxolimab. The genes are TRBV10-1 and TRBJ2-3; D perhaps matches TRBD2 (6 bases). This TCR was recovered from an adult with an advanced solid tumor such as melanoma, head and neck, liver or kidney cancer. CDR3 amino acids: CASSESRSGRTDTQYF. Written as DNA, the CDR3 is TGCGCCAGCAGTGAGAGCCGTAGCGGACGCACAGATACGCAGTATTTT.